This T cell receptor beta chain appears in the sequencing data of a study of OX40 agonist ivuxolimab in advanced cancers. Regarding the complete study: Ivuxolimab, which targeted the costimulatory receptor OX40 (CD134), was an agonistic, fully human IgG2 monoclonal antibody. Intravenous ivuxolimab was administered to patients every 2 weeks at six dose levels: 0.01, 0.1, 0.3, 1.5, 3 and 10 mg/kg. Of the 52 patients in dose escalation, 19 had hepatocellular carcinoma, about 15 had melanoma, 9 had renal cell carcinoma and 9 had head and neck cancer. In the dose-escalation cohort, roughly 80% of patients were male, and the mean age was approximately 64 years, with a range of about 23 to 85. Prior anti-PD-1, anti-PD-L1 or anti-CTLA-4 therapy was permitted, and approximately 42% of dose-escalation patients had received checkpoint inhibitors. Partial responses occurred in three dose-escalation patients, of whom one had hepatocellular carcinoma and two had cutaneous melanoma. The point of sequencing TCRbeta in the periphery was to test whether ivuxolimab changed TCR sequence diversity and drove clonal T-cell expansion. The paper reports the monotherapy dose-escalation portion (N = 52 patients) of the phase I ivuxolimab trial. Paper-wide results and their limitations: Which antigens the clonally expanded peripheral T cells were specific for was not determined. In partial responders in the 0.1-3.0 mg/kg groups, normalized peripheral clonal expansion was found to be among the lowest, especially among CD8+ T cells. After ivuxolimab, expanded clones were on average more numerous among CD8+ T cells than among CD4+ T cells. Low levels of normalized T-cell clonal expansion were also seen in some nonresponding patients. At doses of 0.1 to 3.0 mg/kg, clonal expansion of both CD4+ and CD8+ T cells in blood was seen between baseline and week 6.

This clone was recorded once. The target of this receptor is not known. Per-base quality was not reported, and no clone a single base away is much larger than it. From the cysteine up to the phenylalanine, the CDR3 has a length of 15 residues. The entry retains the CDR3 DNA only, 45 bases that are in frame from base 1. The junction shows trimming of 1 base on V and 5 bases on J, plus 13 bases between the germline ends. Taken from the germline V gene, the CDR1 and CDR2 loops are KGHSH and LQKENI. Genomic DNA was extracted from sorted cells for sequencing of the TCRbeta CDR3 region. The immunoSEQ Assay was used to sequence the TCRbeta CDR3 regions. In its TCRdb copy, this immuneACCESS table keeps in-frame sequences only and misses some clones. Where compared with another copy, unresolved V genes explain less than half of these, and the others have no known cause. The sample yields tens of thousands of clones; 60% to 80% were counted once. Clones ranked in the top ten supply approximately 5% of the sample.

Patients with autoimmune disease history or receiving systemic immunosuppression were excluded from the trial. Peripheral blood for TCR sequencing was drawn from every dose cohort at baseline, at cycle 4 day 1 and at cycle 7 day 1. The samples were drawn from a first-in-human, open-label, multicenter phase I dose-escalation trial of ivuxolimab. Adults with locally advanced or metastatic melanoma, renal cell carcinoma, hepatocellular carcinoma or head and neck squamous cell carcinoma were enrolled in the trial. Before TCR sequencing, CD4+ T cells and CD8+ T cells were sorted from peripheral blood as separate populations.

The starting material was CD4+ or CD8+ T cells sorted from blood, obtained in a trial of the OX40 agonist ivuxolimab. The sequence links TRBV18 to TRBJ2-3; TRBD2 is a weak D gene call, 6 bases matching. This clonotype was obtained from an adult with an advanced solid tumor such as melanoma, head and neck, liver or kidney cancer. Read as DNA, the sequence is TGTGCCAGCTCACCACGTACCGGGAGCGAAGATACGCAGTATTTT. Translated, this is CASSPRTGSEDTQYF.